One and the same sample provided the 6 T cell receptor beta chains below, sequenced in a study of radiation and T cells in renal cell carcinoma. The time point denotes: blood 2 weeks post-SBRT. This sample's treatment: 15 Gy SBRT to primary tumor, nephrectomy 4 weeks later. Libraries were prepared by immunoSEQ multiplex PCR; TCRdb keeps only in-frame clonotypes and omits some of them. The sample records tens of thousands of clones, 75% to 85% being singletons. Material: blood, obtained from a patient whose treatment included radiotherapy and nephrectomy. The receptors were gathered from a woman aged 65 to 85 with renal cell carcinoma.

This chain links TRBV19 with TRBJ1-2; 8 bases fit TRBD1. The CDR3 runs to 15 residues. The trim removed 1 base at V and 7 bases at J, leaving 8 bases unmatched. CDR1 and CDR2 (germline): LNHDA, SQIVND (reference sequence). The CDR3 reads CASSIGGRQGLGYTF. The CDR3 DNA follows: TGTGCCAGTAGTATAGGAGGAAGACAGGGGCTTGGCTACACCTTC.

This clone was observed a single time. J is TRBJ2-1 and V is TRBV18, with TRBD2 identical over 11 bases. The V gene end was trimmed by 1 base and the J gene end by 5 bases; junction bases not matched to a gene: 4. Germline V lookup: CDR1 KGHSH, CDR2 LQKENI. CDR3 size: 16 residues. The CDR3 loop reads CASSPLAGGLDNEQFF. In DNA form, the CDR3 reads TGTGCCAGCTCACCACTAGCGGGAGGGCTAGACAATGAGCAGTTCTTC.

This chain joins TRBV7-9 and TRBJ2-5; D possibly corresponds to TRBD1 (6 bases). The V end was cut by 5 bases, the J end by 2 bases, with 9 bases between. The length of the CDR3 is 13 residues. Germline values: CDR1 SEHNR, CDR2 FQNEAQ (reference sequence). The CDR3 region is CASSGQLQETQYF. The CDR3 region has the DNA TGTGCCAGCAGCGGACAGCTTCAAGAGACCCAGTACTTC.

The J gene is TRBJ2-7, the V gene TRBV6-5, with 8 bases aligning to TRBD1. This CDR3 is built from 15 residues. The V gene end was trimmed by 6 bases and the J gene end by 6 bases; junction bases not matched to a gene: 13. Germline V gives CDR1 MNHEY, CDR2 SVGAGI. CDR3 loop: CASRPYTGGPGEQYF. The DNA of the CDR3 is TGTGCCAGCAGACCCTATACAGGGGGTCCAGGCGAGCAGTACTTC.

Details on this clone: One end of the junction fails to match germline, which may point to a read error. The genes are TRBV9 and TRBJ2-2; TRBD1 aligns across 11 bases. CDR1 is SGDLS, CDR2 YYNGEE, per germline. The CDR3 extends over 14 amino acids. The CDR3 bases are TGTGCCAGCAGCGAGAGGACAGGGGGCGGGGAGCCGTTTTTT. It yields the protein CASSERTGGGEPFF.

J is TRBJ2-2 and V is TRBV27, with unresolved D. The germline V gene has CDR1 MNHEY and CDR2 SMNVEV (reference sequence). V was clipped by 6 bases and J by 0 bases, with 8 bases between them. The CDR3 totals 14 residues. CDR3 sequence (DNA): TGTGCCAGCAGCCCTAAAACGAACACCGGGGAGCTGTTTTTT. Amino acid sequence: CASSPKTNTGELFF.